A single sample gave rise to the 9 T cell receptor beta chains below, sequenced in a study of blood T cells in healthy people across ages. For the second PCR, which ran for roughly 7 to 11 cycles, a sample-barcoded 5' primer and a J-beta primer mix were used. MiXCR was run by TCRdb on the 5' RACE reads, yielding one entry per CDR3 protein. The profile shows some 1.7 million distinct CDR3 sequences, about 28% of them singletons. Sequenced sample: blood. These receptors came from a woman under 40 in good health.

For this clonotype: Given a much more abundant clone one base away, this may be a read error. The V call is TRBV12-3 or TRBV12-4, the J call TRBJ1-2, with D perhaps matching TRBD1 (6 bases). The CDR3 runs to 11 residues. V gave up 5 bases and J gave up 12 bases, with 13 bases separating them. As DNA, the CDR3 is TGTGCCAGCAGTACAGGGCTGGGCCACACCTTC. It translates to CASSTGLGHTF.

The V call is TRBV3-1, the J call TRBJ2-7; TRBD2 matches 7 bases. Germline CDR1 is LGHDT and CDR2 is YNNKEL (reference sequence). The CDR3 has 14 residues. The V segment lost 3 bases and the J segment 5 bases; nucleotides outside the gene matches: 7. The CDR3 spells CASSHSQAGDEQYF. The CDR3 DNA is TGTGCCAGCAGCCATTCGCAGGCGGGGGACGAGCAGTACTTC.

This clonotype was detected many times. The rearrangement links TRBV29-1 to TRBJ2-5; D uncertain. The CDR3 loop spans 13 amino acids. V lost 8 bases, J lost 1 base, and 14 bases lay in between. Germline V gene data show CDR1 as SQVTM and CDR2 as ANQGSEA. The CDR3 region is CSTRPSGQETQYF. CDR3 nucleotides: TGCAGCACGCGACCTTCGGGCCAAGAGACCCAGTACTTC. The variable domain in full, with the rest retrieved from reference TRBV29-1 and TRBJ2-5, is SAVISQKPSRDICQRGTSLTIQCQVDSQVTMMFWYRQQPGQSLTLIATANQGSEATYESGFVIDKFPISRPNLTFSTLTVSNMSPEDSSIYLCSTRPSGQETQYFGPGTRLLVL.

As concerns this clonotype: This could be a read error, since a much larger clone is one nucleotide away. The J gene is TRBJ2-7, the V gene TRBV29-1, with 8 bases identical to TRBD1. Trimming at V came to 0 bases and at J to 4 bases, leaving 11 bases not matched to a gene. Germline CDR1 SQVTM, CDR2 ANQGSEA. The CDR3 length is 16 residues. Here the CDR3 reads CSVEELLDTGGYEQYF. The CDR3 nucleotides are TGCAGCGTTGAAGAATTGTTAGATACAGGGGGATACGAGCAGTACTTC.

This clonotype was counted many times. This sequence joins TRBV7-8 and TRBJ2-4; no clear D gene. The CDR3 extends over 15 amino acids. Trimming left V 4 bases short and J 0 bases short, with 10 bases between. Germline V gene data show CDR1 as SGHVS and CDR2 as FQNEAQ. CDR3 DNA: TGTGCCAGCAGCTCCAGCTCAGTAGCCAAAAACATTCAGTACTTC. It encodes CASSSSSVAKNIQYF.

V and J are TRBV6-2 or TRBV6-3 and TRBJ2-3; TRBD1 matches at 9 bases. Trimming cost V 6 bases and J 3 bases; bases outside gene matches: 4. Looked up from germline, CDR1 is MNHEY and CDR2 is SVGEGT. This CDR3 is built from 14 residues. Here the CDR3 reads CASRGQGKTDTQYF. The CDR3 nucleotides read TGTGCCAGCAGGGGACAGGGAAAGACAGATACGCAGTATTTT.

The gene calls are TRBV7-9 and TRBJ2-2, with 9 bases aligning to TRBD2. This CDR3 has 15 amino acids. The J segment lost 3 bases and the V segment lost 4 bases, leaving 3 bases of the junction unmatched. Germline V gene sequence: CDR1 SEHNR, CDR2 FQNEAQ (reference sequence). CDR3 protein: CASSSTSGHTGELFF. The CDR3 coding sequence is TGTGCCAGCAGCTCCACTAGCGGGCACACCGGGGAGCTGTTTTTT. The full variable domain, rest sourced from reference TRBV7-9 and TRBJ2-2, is DTGVSQNPRHKITKRGQNVTFRCDPISEHNRLYWYRQTLGQGPEFLTYFQNEAQLEKSRLLSDRFSAERPKGSFSTLEIQRTEQGDSAMYLCASSSTSGHTGELFFGEGSRLTVL.

The rearrangement uses TRBV18 and TRBJ1-1; possibly TRBD1 for D (5 bases). The V gene's germline CDR1 is KGHSH and CDR2 LQKENI. Trimming stripped 1 base from V and 4 bases from J, with 10 bases between. The CDR3 runs 14 residues. In DNA, the CDR3 is TGTGCCAGCTCACCACGGGGGTTGGGCACTGAAGCTTTCTTT. Its protein product is CASSPRGLGTEAFF. The variable domain in full, with the rest retrieved from reference TRBV18 and TRBJ1-1, is NAGVMQNPRHLVRRRGQEARLRCSPMKGHSHVYWYRQLPEEGLKFMVYLQKENIIDESGMPKERFSAEFPKEGPSILRIQQVVRGDSAAYFCASSPRGLGTEAFFGQGTRLTVV.

This clonotype showed up just a few times. The chain employs TRBV5-1 and TRBJ1-1; perhaps TRBD1 as D (5 bases). The CDR3 length is 14 residues. Per the germline V gene, CDR1 is SGHRS and CDR2 is YFSETQ. Trimming left V 0 bases short and J 6 bases short, with 12 bases between. The chain's CDR3 is CASSLGREIAEAFF. CDR3 bases: TGCGCCAGCAGCTTGGGCAGGGAGATAGCTGAAGCTTTCTTT.